This TCR beta chain was identified in a study of T cell repertoires in cytomegalovirus infection. About the study: Public TCR beta signatures indicated both CMV infection and matching HLA type.

Ten or more counts support this clonotype. What it binds is unknown. V shed 0 bases and J shed 2 bases, with 15 bases lying between them. CDR1 LNHNV and CDR2 YYDKDF come from the germline V gene (reference sequence). The CDR3 has 17 amino acids. TCRdb analysed the reads with MiXCR anew, one entry per CDR3 protein. The sample shows 740,000 or so distinct CDR3 sequences, 35% of them seen only once. Study results and caveats: CMV carriers having the relevant HLA were flagged by cumulative public TCR beta family frequency. Predominance within the ex vivo response was attributable to HLA-C-restricted CMV-specific TCR beta clonotypes.

This clonotype originated in a human donor in good health (CMV status not recorded). Some clones in this sample may be carry-over from other donors' samples. The sequenced material came from PBMCs. V and J are TRBV15 and TRBJ2-3; D unresolved. This CDR3 reads CATSRDLTGATTDTQYF. The CDR3 nucleotides read TGTGCCACCAGCAGAGATCTGACCGGAGCTACCACAGATACGCAGTATTTT.